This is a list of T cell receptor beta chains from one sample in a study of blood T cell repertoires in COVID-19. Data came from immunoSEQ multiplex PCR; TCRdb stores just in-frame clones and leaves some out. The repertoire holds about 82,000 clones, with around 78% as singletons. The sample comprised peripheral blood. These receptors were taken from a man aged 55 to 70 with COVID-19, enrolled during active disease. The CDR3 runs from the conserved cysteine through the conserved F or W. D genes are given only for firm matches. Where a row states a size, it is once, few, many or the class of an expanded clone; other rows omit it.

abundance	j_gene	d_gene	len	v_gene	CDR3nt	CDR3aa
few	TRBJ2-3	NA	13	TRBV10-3	TGTGCCATCAGTCGGGGTGTAGGGGATACGCAGTATTTT	CAISRGVGDTQYF
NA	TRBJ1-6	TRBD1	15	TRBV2	TGTGCCAGCGAAGACAGGGGCCCTGGTTTATTGCCCCTCCACTTT	CASEDRGPGLLPLHF
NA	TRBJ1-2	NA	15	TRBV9	TGTGCCAGCAGCGTAGGGCAGGGGCCTAACTATGGCTACACCTTC	CASSVGQGPNYGYTF
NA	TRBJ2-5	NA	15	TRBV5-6	TGTGCCAGCAGCTTATCTGGGGCACCCCAAGAGACCCAGTACTTC	CASSLSGAPQETQYF
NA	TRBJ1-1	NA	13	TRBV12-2	TGTGCAAGTCGCCGGACAGTGGGCACTGAAGCTTTCTTT	CASRRTVGTEAFF
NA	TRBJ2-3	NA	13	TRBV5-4	TGTGCCAGCAGCCCACTGAGCACAGATACGCAGTATTTT	CASSPLSTDTQYF
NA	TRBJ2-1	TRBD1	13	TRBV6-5	TGTGCCTCTGGACAGGGTAATTGGAATGAGCAGTTCTTC	CASGQGNWNEQFF
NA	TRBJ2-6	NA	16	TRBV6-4	TGTGCCAGCAGTGACTCGGCACGCTCTGGGGCCAACGTCCTGACTTTC	CASSDSARSGANVLTF
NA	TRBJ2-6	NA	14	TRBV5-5	TGTGCCAGCAGCTTGCATTCTGGGGCCAACGTCCTGACTTTC	CASSLHSGANVLTF
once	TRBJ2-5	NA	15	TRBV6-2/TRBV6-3	TGTGCCAGCAGTTATCTGGCGGGAAGGGGAGAGACCCAGTACTTC	CASSYLAGRGETQYF
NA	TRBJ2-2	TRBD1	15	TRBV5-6	TGTGCCAGCAGCAACCTGCACAGGGGCACCGGGGAGCTGTTTTTT	CASSNLHRGTGELFF
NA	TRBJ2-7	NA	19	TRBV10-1	TGCGCCAGCAGACAGATCCAACAGGACGGAGACGTAAATAACTACGAGCAGTACTTC	CASRQIQQDGDVNNYEQYF
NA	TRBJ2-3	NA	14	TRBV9	TGTGCCAGCAGCCCCCAGTTTCGCACAGATACGCAGTATTTT	CASSPQFRTDTQYF
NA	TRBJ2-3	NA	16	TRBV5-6	TGTGCCAGCAGAGGGGGGGAAGAAGATGTCGCGGATACGCAGTATTTT	CASRGGEEDVADTQYF
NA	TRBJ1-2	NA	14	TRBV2	TGTGCCAGCAGTGAAGTTAACAGGAACTATGGCTACACCTTC	CASSEVNRNYGYTF
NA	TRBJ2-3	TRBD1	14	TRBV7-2	TGTGCCAGCTGCGGGACAGGGTGGTCAGATACGCAGTATTTT	CASCGTGWSDTQYF
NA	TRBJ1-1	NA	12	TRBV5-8	TGTGCCAGCAGCCGAACTGCCCCTGAAGCTTTCTTT	CASSRTAPEAFF
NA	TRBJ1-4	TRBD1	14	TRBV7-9	TGTGCCAGCAGACCAGGGGGCGAAAGGGAAAAACTGTTTTTT	CASRPGGEREKLFF
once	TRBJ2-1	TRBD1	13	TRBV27	TGTGCCAGCAGGTCGGACAGGGGTGATGAGCAGTTCTTC	CASRSDRGDEQFF
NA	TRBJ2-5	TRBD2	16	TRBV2	TGTGCCAGCAGTGCGCGGGCATGGGGGGGACGGGAGACCCAGTACTTC	CASSARAWGGRETQYF
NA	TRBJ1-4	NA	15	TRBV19	TGTGCCAGTAGTATGGACAACAGGGCATACGAAAAACTGTTTTTT	CASSMDNRAYEKLFF
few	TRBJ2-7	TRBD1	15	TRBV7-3	TGTGCCAGCAGCTTAACCGGACAGGCCGCCTACGAGCAGTACTTC	CASSLTGQAAYEQYF
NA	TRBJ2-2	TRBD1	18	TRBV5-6	TGTGCCAGCAGCGAACCCGGGACAGGGTTCGGCTACACCGGGGAGCTGTTTTTT	CASSEPGTGFGYTGELFF
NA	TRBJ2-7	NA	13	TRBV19	TGTGCCAGTAGTAGGACAGTATACGTCGAGCAGTACTTC	CASSRTVYVEQYF
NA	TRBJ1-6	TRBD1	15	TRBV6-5	TGTGCCAGCAGTTACTCGGGACAGAACTATTCACCCCTCCACTTT	CASSYSGQNYSPLHF
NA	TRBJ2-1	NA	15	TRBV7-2	TGTGCCAGCAGCTTTCTATGGAGATCCTACAATGAGCAGTTCTTC	CASSFLWRSYNEQFF
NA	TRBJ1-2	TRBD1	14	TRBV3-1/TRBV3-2	TGTGCCAGCAGCCTTGGACAGGGCACATATGGCTACACCTTC	CASSLGQGTYGYTF
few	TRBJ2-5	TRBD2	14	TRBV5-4	TGTGCCAGCAGCACCCCTAGCGGCCAAGAGACCCAGTACTTC	CASSTPSGQETQYF
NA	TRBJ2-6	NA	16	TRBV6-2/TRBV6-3	NA	CASSRTFGAGANVLTF
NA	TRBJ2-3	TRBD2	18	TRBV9	TGTGCCAGCAGTTTGACTAGCGGGGGCCTTCCAGTCACAGATACGCAGTATTTT	CASSLTSGGLPVTDTQYF
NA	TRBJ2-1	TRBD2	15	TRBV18	TGTGCCAGCTCATCACTAGCGGGAGGGCGAGATGAGCAGTTCTTC	CASSSLAGGRDEQFF
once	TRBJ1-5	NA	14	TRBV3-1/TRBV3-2	TGTGCCAGCAGCCAAGTAGGGAGGGATCAGCCCCAGCATTTT	CASSQVGRDQPQHF
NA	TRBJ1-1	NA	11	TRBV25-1	TGTGCCAGCAGTGACAATTCGGGTCCTTTCTTT	CASSDNSGPFF
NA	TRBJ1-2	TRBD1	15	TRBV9	TGTGCCAGCAGCGGGGGACAGGGGAGGACCTATGGCTACACCTTC	CASSGGQGRTYGYTF
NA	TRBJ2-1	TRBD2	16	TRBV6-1	TGTGCCAGCAGTGAATTCTGGACTAGCAGGGGCAATGAGCAGTTCTTC	CASSEFWTSRGNEQFF
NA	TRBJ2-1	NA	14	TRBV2	TGTGCCAGCTATCAATGGAGCTCCTACAATGAGCAGTTCTTC	CASYQWSSYNEQFF
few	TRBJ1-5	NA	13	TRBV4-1	TGCGCCAGCAGCCAAGGAGCCCTTCAGCCCCAGCATTTT	CASSQGALQPQHF
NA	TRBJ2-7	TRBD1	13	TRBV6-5	TGTGCCAGCCATCCTGCAGGGGGTGATGAGCAGTACTTC	CASHPAGGDEQYF
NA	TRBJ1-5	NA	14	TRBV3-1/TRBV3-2	TGTGCCAGCAGCCAAGCGTGGGGGGGAGGGCCCCAGCATTTT	CASSQAWGGGPQHF
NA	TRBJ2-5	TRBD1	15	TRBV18	TGTGCCAGCTCACCGGACAGGGGGGTGTCGGAGACCCAGTACTTC	CASSPDRGVSETQYF
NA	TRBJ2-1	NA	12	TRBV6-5	TGTGCCAGCTCACGGGAAATGGATGAGCAGTTCTTC	CASSREMDEQFF
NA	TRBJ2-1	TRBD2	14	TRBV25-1	TGTGCCAGCAGTGAGAGTGGGGGGAGGGATGAGCAGTTCTTC	CASSESGGRDEQFF
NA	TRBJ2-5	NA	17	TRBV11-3	TGTGCCAGCAGCTTAGATCAAGACAGACCTCAGGGGGAGACCCAGTACTTC	CASSLDQDRPQGETQYF
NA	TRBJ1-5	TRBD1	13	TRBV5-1	TGCGCCAGCAGCAGAACAGGGGATCAGCCCCAGCATTTT	CASSRTGDQPQHF
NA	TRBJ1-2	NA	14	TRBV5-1	TGCGCCAGCAGCTTCGGGAAGGCTAACTATGGCTACACCTTC	CASSFGKANYGYTF
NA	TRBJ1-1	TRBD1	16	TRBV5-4	TGTGCCAGCAGCCCCGGCACAGGGGCTATGAACACTGAAGCTTTCTTT	CASSPGTGAMNTEAFF
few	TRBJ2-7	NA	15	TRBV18	TGTGCCAGCTCACCCTGGCCAGTTCGAACCTACGAGCAGTACTTC	CASSPWPVRTYEQYF
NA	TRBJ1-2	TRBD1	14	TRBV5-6	TGTGCCAGCAGCCTAGAGGACAGGGACGGTGGCTACACCTTC	CASSLEDRDGGYTF
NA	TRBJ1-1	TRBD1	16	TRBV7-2	TGTGCCAGCAGCTTGTTTCCTTCGACAGGGGGCACTGAAGCTTTCTTT	CASSLFPSTGGTEAFF
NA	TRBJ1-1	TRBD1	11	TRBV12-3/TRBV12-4	TGTGCCAGCAGTGCAGGGGGACCGGATTTCTTT	CASSAGGPDFF
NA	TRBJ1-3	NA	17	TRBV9	TGTGCCAGCAGCCTTGATGGGCAGACATTCTCTGGAAACACCATATATTTT	CASSLDGQTFSGNTIYF
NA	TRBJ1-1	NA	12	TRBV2	TGTGCCAGCAAGATAGCAGGGATTGAAGCTTTCTTT	CASKIAGIEAFF